This entry features one T cell receptor beta chain sequence. Its antigen is undetermined. This sample is drawn from a study of CD8 T cells in ankylosing spondylitis. 5'-RACE, quantitative and with molecular barcodes, yielded the TCR beta libraries. Using its own MiXCR run on the 5' RACE reads, TCRdb lists one record per CDR3 protein. The sample has a few hundred thousand distinct CDR3 sequences; about 16% are singletons. Study-level points and caveats: Significant enrichment of disease-linked clones was reported in matched ankylosing spondylitis synovial fluid. For ankylosing spondylitis blood, a TCR beta motif of several highly homologous variants appeared characteristic.

The sample consisted of blood, either unsorted or a sorted T cell fraction (not recorded which). This sequence originates from a male donor with ankylosing spondylitis.

The CDR3 coding sequence is TGTGCCAGCAGCCCGCCAGGGACAGGGGGCCGCGAGACCCAGTACTTC. Amino acids: CASSPPGTGGRETQYF. J is TRBJ2-5 and V is TRBV2, with 12 bases lining up with TRBD1. There are 16 residues in the CDR3. The junction had 10 bases not matched to a gene; V was cut back by 6 bases and J by 5 bases. CDR1 and CDR2 from the germline V gene are SNHLY and FYNNEI.